Presented here are 14 T cell receptor beta chains from one specimen sequenced in a study of control samples from healthy donors and cancer patients. Clones were read by immunoSEQ multiplex PCR, and TCRdb kept only the in-frame ones, dropping some. The sample includes approximately 97,000 clones, around 90% of them seen just once. The sample was blood. Receptors originate from a man in his thirties or forties in good health.

V gene TRBV27 combines with J gene TRBJ2-2, with D maybe TRBD2 (6 bases). The CDR3 loop spans 14 amino acids. V lost 4 bases, J lost 0 bases, and 6 bases lay in between. Germline CDR1 and CDR2: MNHEY and SMNVEV (reference sequence). The CDR3: CASSSGANTGELFF. CDR3 nucleotide sequence: TGTGCCAGCAGTTCGGGGGCGAACACCGGGGAGCTGTTTTTT.

This clone was seen a handful of times. The genes are TRBV20-1 and TRBJ1-3; D not certain. The CDR3 loop spans 11 amino acids. Germline CDR1 and CDR2: DFQATT and SNEGSKA (reference sequence). The V and J ends lost 8 bases and 3 bases respectively, with 8 bases between them. CDR3 in amino acids: CSPGRGNTIYF. In nucleotides, the CDR3 is TGCAGTCCCGGTCGTGGAAACACCATATATTTT.

This rearrangement joins TRBV2 to TRBJ2-3, with D uncertain. The CDR3 loop spans 16 amino acids. The ends were cut back, 2 bases at V and 7 bases at J, with 19 bases in the middle. Germline CDR1 SNHLY, CDR2 FYNNEI. The CDR3 loop reads CASSERAGLNFNTQYF. The CDR3 DNA reads as TGTGCCAGCAGTGAAAGGGCAGGCCTGAATTTTAATACGCAGTATTTT. Complete variable domain (other parts from reference TRBV2 and TRBJ2-3): EPEVTQTPSHQVTQMGQEVILRCVPISNHLYFYWYRQILGQKVEFLVSFYNNEISEKSEIFDDQFSVERPDGSNFTLKIRSTKLEDSAMYFCASSERAGLNFNTQYFGPGTRLTVL.

The rearrangement joins TRBV6-5 to TRBJ1-1; D not resolved. Germline-derived CDR1 and CDR2 are MNHEY and SVGAGI. The V gene lost 6 bases and the J gene lost 1 base, with 12 bases spanning the gap. This CDR3 is 14 amino acids long. The CDR3 here is CASSPSHQNTEAFF. CDR3 in DNA: TGTGCCAGCAGCCCCTCTCACCAGAACACTGAAGCTTTCTTT.

This chain uses TRBV20-1 with TRBJ2-3; D not certain. Germline CDR1 reads DFQATT; CDR2 reads SNEGSKA (reference sequence). Trimming took off 3 bases at V and 2 bases at J, with 12 bases between the two ends. The CDR3 length is 14 residues. The CDR3 loop is CSASNLRNTDTQYF. The DNA of the CDR3 is TGCAGTGCTAGTAACCTTAGAAACACAGATACGCAGTATTTT.

The chain recombines TRBV2 with TRBJ2-5; D may be TRBD1 (5 bases). Trimming took 5 bases from V and 1 from J, leaving 11 bases between them. The CDR3 covers 14 residues. Germline V gives CDR1 SNHLY, CDR2 FYNNEI. The CDR3 loop reads CASSPNGAQETQYF. In DNA form, the CDR3 reads TGTGCCAGCAGTCCAAATGGGGCCCAAGAGACCCAGTACTTC.

The chain employs TRBV14 and TRBJ2-3, with D perhaps given as TRBD1 or TRBD2 (6 bases each). The ends were cut back, 4 bases at V and 3 bases at J, with 14 bases in the middle. The CDR3 totals 15 residues. Germline CDR1 SGHDN, CDR2 FVKESK. CDR3 nucleotide sequence: TGTGCCAGCAGCCCATGGGGGGCGAGTACAGATACGCAGTATTTT. Translated, it gives CASSPWGASTDTQYF.

The J gene is TRBJ2-2, the V gene TRBV24-1, with D perhaps matching TRBD2 (5 bases). V was cut by 4 bases and J by 2 bases, with 13 bases left in between. The CDR3 has 16 residues. Per germline, CDR1 KGHDR and CDR2 SFDVKD. The CDR3: CATSEPRPGNTGELFF. The CDR3, as DNA: TGTGCCACCAGTGAACCCAGGCCGGGAAACACCGGGGAGCTGTTTTTT.

This chain joins TRBV13 and TRBJ2-2, with TRBD2 matching 9 bases. This CDR3 is 17 amino acids long. J gave up 4 bases and V 3 bases, and 9 bases lay outside the gene matches. CDR1 is PRHDT and CDR2 is FYEKMQ in the germline V gene (reference sequence). CDR3 sequence reads: CASSFAGTSRATGELFF. CDR3 coding DNA: TGTGCCAGCAGCTTTGCCGGGACTAGCCGAGCCACCGGGGAGCTGTTTTTT.

V usage is TRBV7-9 and J usage is TRBJ2-7; 9 bases are a match to TRBD1. The germline V gene encodes CDR1 SEHNR and CDR2 FQNEAQ (reference sequence). Trimming removed 5 bases from V and 3 bases from J; junction bases left unmatched: 5. This CDR3 region has 14 residues. The chain's CDR3 is CASSHRDRDYEQYF. CDR3 sequence (DNA): TGTGCCAGCAGCCACCGGGACAGGGACTACGAGCAGTACTTC.

The J gene is TRBJ2-7, the V gene TRBV3-1 (or the pseudogene TRBV3-2); 12 bases agree with TRBD2. Germline loops: CDR1 LGHDT, CDR2 YNNKEL (reference sequence). The V and J ends lost 4 bases and 7 bases, in that order; junction bases with no gene match: 8. This CDR3 is 15 amino acids long. CDR3 nucleotides: TGTGCCAGCAGCCCCTCTAGCGGGAGGGCCGGGGAGCAGTACTTC. Amino acid sequence: CASSPSSGRAGEQYF.

The chain combines TRBV19 with TRBJ1-4; 8 bases fit TRBD1. V trimming: 7 bases; J trimming: 13 bases; junction bases outside the gene matches: 8. Looked up from germline, CDR1 is LNHDA and CDR2 is SQIVND (reference sequence). This CDR3 is 12 amino acids long. CDR3 coding DNA: TGTGCCAGTACAGGACAGGGAGGACGACTGTTTTTT. Translated: CASTGQGGRLFF.

The CDR3 protein is CASGLVNLQGRGQETQYF. The CDR3 DNA is TGTGCTAGTGGTTTGGTTAATCTACAGGGTCGGGGGCAAGAGACCCAGTACTTC. The chain carries TRBV12-5 and TRBJ2-5; D may correspond to TRBD1 or TRBD2 (6 bases each). The germline V gene encodes CDR1 LGHNT and CDR2 FRNRAP. Trimming stripped 0 bases from V and 2 bases from J, with 19 bases between. This CDR3 is 18 amino acids long. Complete variable domain (other parts from reference TRBV12-5 and TRBJ2-5): DARVTQTPRHKVTEMGQEVTMRCQPILGHNTVFWYRQTMMQGLELLAYFRNRAPLDDSGMPKDRFSAEMPDATLATLKIQPSEPRDSAVYFCASGLVNLQGRGQETQYFGPGTRLLVL.

DNA for the CDR3: TGTGCCAGCATATTTGAGGGAGGTATTCATGGCTACACCTTC. It yields the protein CASIFEGGIHGYTF. V and J are TRBV7-9 and TRBJ1-2; D is unclear. Looked up from germline, CDR1 is SEHNR and CDR2 is FQNEAQ (reference sequence). V dropped 7 bases and J dropped 6 bases, with 18 bases sitting between them. There are 14 residues in the CDR3.